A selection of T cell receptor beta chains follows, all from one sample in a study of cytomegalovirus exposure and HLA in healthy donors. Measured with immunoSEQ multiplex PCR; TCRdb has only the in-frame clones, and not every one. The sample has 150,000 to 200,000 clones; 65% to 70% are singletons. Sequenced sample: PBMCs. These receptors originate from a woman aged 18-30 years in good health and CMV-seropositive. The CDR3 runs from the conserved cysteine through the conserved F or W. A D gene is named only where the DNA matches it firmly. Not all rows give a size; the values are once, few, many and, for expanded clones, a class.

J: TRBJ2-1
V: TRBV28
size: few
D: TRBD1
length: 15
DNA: TGTGCCAGCAGTTCTCAGGGGGCTACATCCAATGAGCAGTTCTTC
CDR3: CASSSQGATSNEQFF

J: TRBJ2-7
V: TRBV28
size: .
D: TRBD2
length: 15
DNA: TGTGCCAGCAGTCCCGGGACTAGCGGGTCGGGGGAGCAGTACTTC
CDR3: CASSPGTSGSGEQYF

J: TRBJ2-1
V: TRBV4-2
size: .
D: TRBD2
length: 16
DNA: TGTGCCAGCAGCCAAGATACGGGAGGTCTCTACAATGAGCAGTTCTTC
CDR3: CASSQDTGGLYNEQFF

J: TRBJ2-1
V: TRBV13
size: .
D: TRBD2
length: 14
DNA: TGTGCCAGCATAAATAGCGGGGCGTACAATGAGCAGTTCTTC
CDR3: CASINSGAYNEQFF

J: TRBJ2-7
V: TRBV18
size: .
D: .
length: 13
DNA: TGTGCCAGCTCACCATCTTCCGACGGACAGCTGTACTTC
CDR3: CASSPSSDGQLYF

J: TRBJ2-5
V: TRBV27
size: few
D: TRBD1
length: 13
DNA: TGTGCCAGCAGTTCTACGGGACAGGAGACCCAGTACTTC
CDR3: CASSSTGQETQYF

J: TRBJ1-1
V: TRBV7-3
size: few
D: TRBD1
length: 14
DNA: TGTGCCAGCAGCTCCGGACAGGGGAACACTGAAGCTTTCTTT
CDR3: CASSSGQGNTEAFF

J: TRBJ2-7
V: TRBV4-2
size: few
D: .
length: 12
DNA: TGTGCCAGCAGCCAGAGCTCCTACGAGCAGTACTTC
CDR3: CASSQSSYEQYF

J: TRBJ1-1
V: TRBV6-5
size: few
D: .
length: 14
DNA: TGTGCCAGCAGTCCAGCCCCTCAGCCCCGAGCGGCTTTCTTT
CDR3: CASSPAPQPRAAFF

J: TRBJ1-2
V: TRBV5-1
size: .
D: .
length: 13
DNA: TGCGCCAGCAGCTCCCCGGGGGGCTATGGCTACACCTTC
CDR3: CASSSPGGYGYTF

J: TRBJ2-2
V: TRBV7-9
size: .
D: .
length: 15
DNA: TGTGCCAGCAGCTTCCAGGGGAGAGGCACCGGGGAGCTGTTTTTT
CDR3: CASSFQGRGTGELFF

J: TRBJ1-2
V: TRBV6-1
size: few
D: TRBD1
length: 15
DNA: TGTGCCAGCAGCCCCGACAGGGTGAACAACTATGGCTACACCTTC
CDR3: CASSPDRVNNYGYTF

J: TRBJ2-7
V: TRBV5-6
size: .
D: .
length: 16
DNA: TGTGCCAGCAGCTTGAGGCCGGCAGGATCGTTCTACGAGCAGTACTTC
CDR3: CASSLRPAGSFYEQYF

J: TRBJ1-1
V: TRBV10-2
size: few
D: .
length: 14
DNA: TGCGCCAGCACCATGACAGCGGGGGTCACTGAAGCTTTCTTT
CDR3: CASTMTAGVTEAFF

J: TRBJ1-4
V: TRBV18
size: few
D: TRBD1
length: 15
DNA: TGTGCCAGCTCACCACAGACAGGGCCGAATGAAAAACTGTTTTTT
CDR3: CASSPQTGPNEKLFF

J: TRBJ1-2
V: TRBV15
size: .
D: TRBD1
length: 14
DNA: TGTGCCACCAGCACTAGGGTGACAGGGTATGGCTACACCTTC
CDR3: CATSTRVTGYGYTF

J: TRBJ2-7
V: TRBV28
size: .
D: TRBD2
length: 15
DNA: TGTGCCAGCAGTTTCCGACTAGCGGTGTCCTACGAGCAGTACTTC
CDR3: CASSFRLAVSYEQYF

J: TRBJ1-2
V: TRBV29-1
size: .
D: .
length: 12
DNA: TGCAGCGTTGTATTGGGGGCGCGCGGCTACACCTTC
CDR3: CSVVLGARGYTF

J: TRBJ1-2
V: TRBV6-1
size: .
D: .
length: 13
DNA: TGTGCCAGCAGTGAAACGAAGACATACGGCTACACCTTC
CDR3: CASSETKTYGYTF

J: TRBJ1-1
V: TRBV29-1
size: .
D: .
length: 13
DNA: TGCAGCGTTGAGGTTGATCGGGGAACTGAAGCTTTCTTT
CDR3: CSVEVDRGTEAFF

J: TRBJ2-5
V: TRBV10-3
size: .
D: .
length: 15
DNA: TGTGCCATCAGTGACCCGGACTGGTACCAAGAGACCCAGTACTTC
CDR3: CAISDPDWYQETQYF

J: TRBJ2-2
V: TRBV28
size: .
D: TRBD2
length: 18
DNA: TGTGCCAGCAGTTCGCTCCTCGGGACTAGCGGCTACACCGGGGAGCTGTTTTTT
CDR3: CASSSLLGTSGYTGELFF

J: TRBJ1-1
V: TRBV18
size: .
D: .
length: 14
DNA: TGTGCCAGCTCACCACCCCCAGGACGGGGTGAAGCTTTCTTT
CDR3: CASSPPPGRGEAFF

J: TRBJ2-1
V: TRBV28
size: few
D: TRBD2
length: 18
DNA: TGTGCCAGCAGGGAGGGACTAGCGGGACTCATCCTTGGCGATGAGCAGTTCTTC
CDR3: CASREGLAGLILGDEQFF

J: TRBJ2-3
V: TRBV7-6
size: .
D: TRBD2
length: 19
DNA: TGTGCCAGCAGCTGGGGACTAGCGGGGGGGCGCCCAAGCACAGATACGCAGTATTTT
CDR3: CASSWGLAGGRPSTDTQYF

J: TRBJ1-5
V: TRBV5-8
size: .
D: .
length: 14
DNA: TGTGCCAGCAGCCGAGTAGGGGAGGGATGGCCCCAGCATTTT
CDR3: CASSRVGEGWPQHF

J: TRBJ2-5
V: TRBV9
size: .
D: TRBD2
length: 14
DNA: TGTGCCAGCAGCGAAAGACTAGCGGAAGAGACCCAGTACTTC
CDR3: CASSERLAEETQYF

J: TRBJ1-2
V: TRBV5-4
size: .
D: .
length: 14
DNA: TGTGCCAGCAGCTTGGCACGCCGGGATTTTGGCTACACCTTC
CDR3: CASSLARRDFGYTF

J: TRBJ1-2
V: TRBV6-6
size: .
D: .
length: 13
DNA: TGTGCCAGCGCCCCGGAAGGAGGGTATGGCTACACCTTC
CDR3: CASAPEGGYGYTF

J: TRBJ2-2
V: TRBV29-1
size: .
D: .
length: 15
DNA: TGCAGCGTGTTGCCGGAGACAGCGAACACCGGGGAGCTGTTTTTT
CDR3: CSVLPETANTGELFF

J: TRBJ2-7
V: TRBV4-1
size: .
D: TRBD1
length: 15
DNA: TGCGCCAGCAGCAACGTCTTGACAGGGAGCTACGAGCAGTACTTC
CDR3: CASSNVLTGSYEQYF

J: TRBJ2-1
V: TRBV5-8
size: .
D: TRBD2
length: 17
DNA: TGTGCCAGCAGCCCCTCGGGGCGGGGGGGCTCCTACAATGAGCAGTTCTTC
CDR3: CASSPSGRGGSYNEQFF

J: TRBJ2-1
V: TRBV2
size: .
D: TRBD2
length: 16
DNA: TGTGCCAGCAGTCCCGGGACTAGCGGGGTGTACAATGAGCAGTTCTTC
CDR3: CASSPGTSGVYNEQFF

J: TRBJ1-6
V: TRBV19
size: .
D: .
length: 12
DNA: TGTGCCAGTAGTATACCGGGTTCACCCCTCCACTTT
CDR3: CASSIPGSPLHF

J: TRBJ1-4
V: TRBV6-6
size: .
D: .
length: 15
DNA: TGTGCCAGCAGTTACTCGAACGGGGTGGGTGAAAAACTGTTTTTT
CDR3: CASSYSNGVGEKLFF

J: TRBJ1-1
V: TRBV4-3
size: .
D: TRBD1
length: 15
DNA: TGCGCCAGCAGCCAGGACGGACAGGGTCGCACTGAAGCTTTCTTT
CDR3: CASSQDGQGRTEAFF

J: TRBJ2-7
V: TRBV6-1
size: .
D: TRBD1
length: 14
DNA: TGTGCCAGCAGCAGACAGGGGCAAGCCTACGAGCAGTACTTC
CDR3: CASSRQGQAYEQYF

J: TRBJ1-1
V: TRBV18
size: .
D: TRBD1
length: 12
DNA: TGTGCCAGCCGACAGGGTGACACTGAAGCTTTCTTT
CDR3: CASRQGDTEAFF